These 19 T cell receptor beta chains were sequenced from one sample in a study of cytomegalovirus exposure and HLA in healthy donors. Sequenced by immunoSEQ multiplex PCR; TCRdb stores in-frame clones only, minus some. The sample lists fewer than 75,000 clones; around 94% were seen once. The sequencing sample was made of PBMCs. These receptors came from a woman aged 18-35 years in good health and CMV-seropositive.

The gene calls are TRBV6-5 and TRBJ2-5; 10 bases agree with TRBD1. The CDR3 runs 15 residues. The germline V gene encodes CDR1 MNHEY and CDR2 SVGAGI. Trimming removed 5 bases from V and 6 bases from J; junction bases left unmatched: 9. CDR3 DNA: TGTGCCAGCAGTGGGGACAGGGGTCTGTCGAAGACCCAGTACTTC. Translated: CASSGDRGLSKTQYF.

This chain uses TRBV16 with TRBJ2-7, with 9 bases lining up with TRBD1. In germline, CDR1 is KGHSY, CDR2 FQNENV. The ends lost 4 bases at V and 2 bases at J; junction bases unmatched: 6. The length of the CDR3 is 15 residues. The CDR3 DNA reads TGTGCCAGCAGCCCTGGACAGGGGTCAGCCTACGAGCAGTACTTC. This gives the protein CASSPGQGSAYEQYF.

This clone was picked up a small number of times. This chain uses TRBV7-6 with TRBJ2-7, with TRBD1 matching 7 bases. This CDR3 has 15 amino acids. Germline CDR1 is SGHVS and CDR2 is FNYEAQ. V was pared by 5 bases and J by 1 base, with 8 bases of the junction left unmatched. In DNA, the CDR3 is TGTGCCAGCAGCCCAGCTCCCAGGGGGTCCTACGAGCAGTACTTC. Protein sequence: CASSPAPRGSYEQYF.

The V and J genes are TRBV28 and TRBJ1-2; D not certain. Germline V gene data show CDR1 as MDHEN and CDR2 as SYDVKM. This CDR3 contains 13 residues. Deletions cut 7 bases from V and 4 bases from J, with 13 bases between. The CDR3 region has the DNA TGTGCCAGCACTGATACCTCCGGCTATGGCTACACCTTC. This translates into CASTDTSGYGYTF.

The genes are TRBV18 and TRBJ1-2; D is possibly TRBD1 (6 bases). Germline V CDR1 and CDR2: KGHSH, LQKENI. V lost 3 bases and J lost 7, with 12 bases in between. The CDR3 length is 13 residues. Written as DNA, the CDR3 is TGTGCCAGCTCACCTGACAGGTCTAGTGGCTACACCTTC. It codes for CASSPDRSSGYTF.

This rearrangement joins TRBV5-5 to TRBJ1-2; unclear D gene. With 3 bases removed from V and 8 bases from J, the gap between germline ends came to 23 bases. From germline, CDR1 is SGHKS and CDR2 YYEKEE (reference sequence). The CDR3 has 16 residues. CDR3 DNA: TGTGCCAGCAGCTCGGCTGTAGGGAGTACCAATATGGGCTACACCTTC. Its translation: CASSSAVGSTNMGYTF.

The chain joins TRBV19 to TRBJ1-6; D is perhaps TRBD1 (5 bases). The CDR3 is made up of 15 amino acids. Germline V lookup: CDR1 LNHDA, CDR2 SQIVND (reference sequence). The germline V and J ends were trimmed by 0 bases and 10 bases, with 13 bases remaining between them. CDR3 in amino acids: CASSIDGTPLSPLHF. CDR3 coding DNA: TGTGCCAGTAGTATAGACGGGACTCCTTTGTCACCCCTCCACTTT.

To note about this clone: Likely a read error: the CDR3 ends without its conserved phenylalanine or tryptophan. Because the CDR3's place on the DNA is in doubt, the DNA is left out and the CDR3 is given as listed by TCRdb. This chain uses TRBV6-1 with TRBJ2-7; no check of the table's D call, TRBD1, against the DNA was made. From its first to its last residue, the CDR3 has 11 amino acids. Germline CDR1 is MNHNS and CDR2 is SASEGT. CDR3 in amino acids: CASRGGQDRWI.

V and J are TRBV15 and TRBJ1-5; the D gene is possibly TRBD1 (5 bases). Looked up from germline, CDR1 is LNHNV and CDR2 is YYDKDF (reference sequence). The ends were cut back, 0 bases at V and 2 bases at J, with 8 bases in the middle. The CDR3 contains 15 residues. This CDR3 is CATSRDQGGNQPQHF. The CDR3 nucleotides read TGTGCCACCAGCAGAGATCAGGGTGGCAATCAGCCCCAGCATTTT.

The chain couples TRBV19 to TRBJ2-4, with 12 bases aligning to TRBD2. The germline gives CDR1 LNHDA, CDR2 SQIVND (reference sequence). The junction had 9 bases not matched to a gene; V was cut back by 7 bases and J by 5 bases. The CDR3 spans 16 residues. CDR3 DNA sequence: TGTGCCAGTACCCCAACCTCTAGCGGGAGGGAAAACATTCAGTACTTC. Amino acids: CASTPTSSGRENIQYF.

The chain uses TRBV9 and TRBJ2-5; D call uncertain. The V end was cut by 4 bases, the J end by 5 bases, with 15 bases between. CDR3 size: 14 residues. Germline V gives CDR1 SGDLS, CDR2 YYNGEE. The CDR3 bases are TGTGCCAGCAGCTCCAGCTGGGCAAAGGAGACCCAGTACTTC. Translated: CASSSSWAKETQYF.

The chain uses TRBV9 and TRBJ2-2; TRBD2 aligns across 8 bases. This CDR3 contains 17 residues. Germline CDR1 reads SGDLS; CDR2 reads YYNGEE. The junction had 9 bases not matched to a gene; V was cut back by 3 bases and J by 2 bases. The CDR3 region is CASSGYATSENTGELFF. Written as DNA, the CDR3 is TGTGCCAGCAGCGGCTATGCGACTAGCGAAAACACCGGGGAGCTGTTTTTT. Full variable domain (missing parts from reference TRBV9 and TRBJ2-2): DSGVTQTPKHLITATGQRVTLRCSPRSGDLSVYWYQQSLDQGLQFLIQYYNGEERAKGNILERFSAQQFPDLHSELNLSSLELGDSALYFCASSGYATSENTGELFFGEGSRLTVL.

Here the CDR3 reads CASKSSGGSYNEQFF. The CDR3 DNA reads TGTGCCAGCAAATCTAGCGGGGGGTCCTACAATGAGCAGTTCTTC. The rearrangement uses TRBV7-9 and TRBJ2-1; 11 nucleotides match TRBD2. Germline V lookup: CDR1 SEHNR, CDR2 FQNEAQ (reference sequence). Trimming at V came to 7 bases and at J to 1 base, leaving 3 bases not matched to a gene. The CDR3 is 15 residues long.

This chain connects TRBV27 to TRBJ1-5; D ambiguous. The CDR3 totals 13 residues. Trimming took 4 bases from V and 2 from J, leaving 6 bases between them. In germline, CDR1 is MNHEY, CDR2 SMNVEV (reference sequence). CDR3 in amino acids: CASSSTGNQPQHF. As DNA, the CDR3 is TGTGCCAGCAGTTCTACAGGCAATCAGCCCCAGCATTTT.

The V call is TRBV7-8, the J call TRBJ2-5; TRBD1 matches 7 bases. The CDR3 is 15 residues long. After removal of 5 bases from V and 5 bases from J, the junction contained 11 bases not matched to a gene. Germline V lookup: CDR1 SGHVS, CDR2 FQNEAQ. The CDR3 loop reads CASSHPDRVRETQYF. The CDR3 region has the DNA TGTGCCAGCAGCCACCCCGACAGGGTCCGCGAGACCCAGTACTTC.

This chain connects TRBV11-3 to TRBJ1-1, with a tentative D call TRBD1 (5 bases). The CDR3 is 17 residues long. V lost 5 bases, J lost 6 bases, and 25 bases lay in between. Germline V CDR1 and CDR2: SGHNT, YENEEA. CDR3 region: CASSIMTGTAGWAEAFF. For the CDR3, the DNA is TGTGCCAGCAGCATCATGACCGGGACTGCGGGTTGGGCTGAAGCTTTCTTT.

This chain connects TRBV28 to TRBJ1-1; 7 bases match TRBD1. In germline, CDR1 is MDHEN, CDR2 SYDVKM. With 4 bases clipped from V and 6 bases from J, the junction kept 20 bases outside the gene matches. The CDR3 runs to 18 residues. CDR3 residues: CASSSLDSRDSLTPEAFF. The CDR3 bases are TGTGCCAGCAGTTCTCTAGACAGCCGGGACAGCTTAACTCCTGAAGCTTTCTTT.

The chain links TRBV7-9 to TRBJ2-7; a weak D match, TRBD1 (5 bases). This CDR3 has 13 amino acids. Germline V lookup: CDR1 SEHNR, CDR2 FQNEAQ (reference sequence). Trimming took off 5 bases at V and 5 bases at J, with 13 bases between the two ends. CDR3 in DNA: TGTGCCAGCAGCGTTCAGGGATGGAACGAGCAGTACTTC. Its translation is CASSVQGWNEQYF.

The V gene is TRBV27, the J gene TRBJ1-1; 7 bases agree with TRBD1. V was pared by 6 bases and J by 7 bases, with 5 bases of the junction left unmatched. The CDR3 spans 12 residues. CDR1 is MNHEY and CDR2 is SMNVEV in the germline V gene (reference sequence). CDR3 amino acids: CASSLTGHEAFF. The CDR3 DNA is TGTGCCAGCAGCTTGACAGGGCATGAAGCTTTCTTT.